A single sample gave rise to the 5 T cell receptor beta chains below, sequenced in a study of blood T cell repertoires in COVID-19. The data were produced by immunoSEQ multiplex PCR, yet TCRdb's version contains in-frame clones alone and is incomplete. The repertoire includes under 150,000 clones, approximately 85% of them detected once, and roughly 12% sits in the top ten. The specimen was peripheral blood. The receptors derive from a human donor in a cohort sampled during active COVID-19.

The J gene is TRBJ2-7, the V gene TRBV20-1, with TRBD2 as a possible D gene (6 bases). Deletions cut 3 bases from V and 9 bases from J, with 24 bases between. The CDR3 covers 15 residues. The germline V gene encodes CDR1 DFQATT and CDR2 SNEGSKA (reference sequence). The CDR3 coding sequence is TGCAGTGCTAGTTCTGGTGGGACTGGGCCTTCGTTGCAGTACTTC. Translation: CSASSGGTGPSLQYF.

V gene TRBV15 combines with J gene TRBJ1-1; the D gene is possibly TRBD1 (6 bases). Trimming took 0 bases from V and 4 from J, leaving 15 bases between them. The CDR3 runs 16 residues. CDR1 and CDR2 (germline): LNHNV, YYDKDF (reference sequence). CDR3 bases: TGTGCCACCAGCAGAGACCCTCCGGGGACACTCACTGAAGCTTTCTTT. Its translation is CATSRDPPGTLTEAFF.

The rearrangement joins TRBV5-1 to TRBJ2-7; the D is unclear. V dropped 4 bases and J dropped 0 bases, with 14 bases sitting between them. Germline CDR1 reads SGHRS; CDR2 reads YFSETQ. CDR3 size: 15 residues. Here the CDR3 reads CASSPRLETSYEQYF. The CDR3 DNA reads TGCGCCAGCAGCCCCCGCTTGGAGACCTCCTACGAGCAGTACTTC.

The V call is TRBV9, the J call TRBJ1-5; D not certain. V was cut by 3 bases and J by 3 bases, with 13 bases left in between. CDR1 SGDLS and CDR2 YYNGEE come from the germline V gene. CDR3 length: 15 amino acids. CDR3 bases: TGTGCCAGCAGCGCCAACGGGAGATTCAATCAGCCCCAGCATTTT. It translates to CASSANGRFNQPQHF.

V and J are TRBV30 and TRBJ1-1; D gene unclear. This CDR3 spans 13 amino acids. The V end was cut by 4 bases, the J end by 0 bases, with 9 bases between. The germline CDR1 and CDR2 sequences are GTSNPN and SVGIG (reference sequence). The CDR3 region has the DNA TGTGCCTGGAATCTAGTCATGAACACTGAAGCTTTCTTT. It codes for CAWNLVMNTEAFF.